Listed below are T cell receptor beta chains from one sample, sequenced in a study of blood T cells in healthy people across ages. Each CDR3 protein gets one entry after TCRdb re-called the 5' RACE reads with MiXCR. The table has about 1.8 million distinct CDR3 sequences, roughly 52% seen once. The sequenced material came from blood. Receptors originate from a woman aged 35 to 49 in good health. Both conserved end residues are part of each CDR3. A D gene is named only where the DNA matches it firmly. Some rows have no size entry. The others give once, few or many, or a class for an expanded clone.

v_call	d_call	clone_size	j_call	cdr3_nt	cdr3_aa
TRBV7-2	NA	once	TRBJ1-3	TGTGCCAGCAGCTTAGTAGGGGGGGACTCTGGAAACACCATATATTTT	CASSLVGGDSGNTIYF
TRBV11-3	NA	NA	TRBJ2-5	TGTGCCAGCAGCATCGGACGAGGGGGACCGGAGACCCAGTACTTC	CASSIGRGGPETQYF
TRBV6-5	NA	few	TRBJ2-5	TGTGCCAGCAGTTACGAGTATGGGGATCTCGGGGAGACCCAGTACTTC	CASSYEYGDLGETQYF
TRBV27	NA	NA	TRBJ2-5	TGTGCCAGCAGTTTGTCGGGGGCCCCTCGGGGGACCCAGTACTTC	CASSLSGAPRGTQYF
TRBV19	TRBD2	NA	TRBJ2-1	TGTGCCAGTAGTCCGAAAACGGGGGGGGCCCCCGGTGAGCAGTTCTTC	CASSPKTGGAPGEQFF
TRBV9	TRBD1	few	TRBJ2-5	TGTGCCAGCAGCGCACCGGGACAGGGGCGAAAAGAGACCCAGTACTTC	CASSAPGQGRKETQYF
TRBV4-3	NA	NA	TRBJ1-6	TGCGCCAGCAGCCGTAAGATTACAACAGGCGACCCTAATTCACCCCTCCACTTT	CASSRKITTGDPNSPLHF
TRBV9	NA	NA	TRBJ2-3	TGTGCCAGCAGCGTAGCTGGGGCTTACACAGATACGCAGTATTTT	CASSVAGAYTDTQYF
TRBV4-1	NA	few	TRBJ1-2	TGCGCCAGCAGCCAAGGTGAGGGGCACCTACGCAACTATGGCTACACCTTC	CASSQGEGHLRNYGYTF
TRBV6-5	TRBD1	NA	TRBJ1-2	TGTGCCAGCCGGGACAGGGGTTTCTATGGCTACACCTTC	CASRDRGFYGYTF
TRBV6-5	NA	NA	TRBJ2-3	TGTGCCAGCAGGAGGGACCTAACACGCACAGATACGCAGTATTTT	CASRRDLTRTDTQYF
TRBV6-6	NA	NA	TRBJ2-7	TGTGCCAGCAACCAGGGGTGGTACGAGCAGTACTTC	CASNQGWYEQYF
TRBV29-1	NA	NA	TRBJ2-6	TGCAGCGTGACTGACAGGAGGTTTGACGGGGCCAACGTCCTGACTTTC	CSVTDRRFDGANVLTF
TRBV7-2	NA	NA	TRBJ1-2	TGTGCCAGCAGCTTAGCGCCCGGACAGCTATATGGCTACACCTTC	CASSLAPGQLYGYTF
TRBV7-3	TRBD2	NA	TRBJ2-1	TGTGCCAGCAGCTTAGAGGCAGGGCGGGGGGGCCACGATGAGCAGTTCTTC	CASSLEAGRGGHDEQFF
TRBV12-3/TRBV12-4	NA	NA	TRBJ1-5	TGTGCCAGCAGTTTTGAGGGAGGCGGCAATCAGCCCCAGCATTTT	CASSFEGGGNQPQHF
TRBV7-2	NA	NA	TRBJ1-2	TGTGCCAGCAGCCCAAACCCGGGACGGTCCTATGGCTACACCTTC	CASSPNPGRSYGYTF
TRBV7-2	NA	NA	TRBJ2-1	TGTGCCAGCAGCTTACCCGGGCCCGAGCAGTTCTTC	CASSLPGPEQFF
TRBV7-2	NA	many	TRBJ2-7	TGTGCCAGCAGCTTAAGCGTCTCCTACGAGCAGTACTTC	CASSLSVSYEQYF
TRBV12-3/TRBV12-4	NA	NA	TRBJ2-3	TGTGCCAGCAGCCGACAAAAAGCAGGTACAGATACGCAGTATTTT	CASSRQKAGTDTQYF
TRBV7-3	NA	NA	TRBJ2-4	TGTGCCAGCAGCTTAACGGACCTTGACATTCAGTACTTC	CASSLTDLDIQYF
TRBV2	NA	NA	TRBJ1-6	TGTGCCAGCAGGCACGGGAGAGGGGTCGGTTCACCCCTCCACTTT	CASRHGRGVGSPLHF
TRBV7-8	TRBD1	few	TRBJ1-2	TGTGCCAGCAGCTTAGCGCCAGGGGGCGGTGGCTACACCTTC	CASSLAPGGGGYTF
TRBV12-3/TRBV12-4	NA	NA	TRBJ2-3	TGTGCCAGCAGTTTAGAAGTTAAGGTGGGCACAGATACGCAGTATTTT	CASSLEVKVGTDTQYF
TRBV12-3/TRBV12-4	NA	few	TRBJ2-7	TGTGCCAGCAGTTTATTAGGGACGCTAGGCGAGCAGTACTTC	CASSLLGTLGEQYF
TRBV7-2	TRBD2	NA	TRBJ2-3	TGTGCCAGCAGCTTAAGGGCGGGGGGGAACACAGATACGCAGTATTTT	CASSLRAGGNTDTQYF
TRBV5-1	NA	few	TRBJ2-6	TGCGCCAGCAGCCCCACTGCGGGGGGGGCCAACGTCCTGACTTTC	CASSPTAGGANVLTF
TRBV7-8	NA	NA	TRBJ2-7	TGTGCCAGCAGCTCCTGGGAGCGGGTTCCCACCTACGAGCAGTACTTC	CASSSWERVPTYEQYF
TRBV6-4	TRBD1	NA	TRBJ2-1	TGTGCCAGCAGTGATCGGACAGGGAGAAATGAGCAGTTCTTC	CASSDRTGRNEQFF
TRBV6-2/TRBV6-3	NA	NA	TRBJ2-3	TGTGCCAGCAGTTACTCTTCCCAGGCCGGTAGGAGCACAGATACGCAGTATTTT	CASSYSSQAGRSTDTQYF
TRBV14	NA	NA	TRBJ2-1	TGTGCCGGCAGCCATACACCGAACAATGAGCAGTTCTTC	CAGSHTPNNEQFF
TRBV7-2	NA	once	TRBJ1-2	TGTGCCAGCAGCTTAGACGGTGGAGGGGCGAGGTACTATGGCTACACCTTC	CASSLDGGGARYYGYTF
TRBV4-1	TRBD1	few	TRBJ2-1	TGCGCCAGCAGCCAAATCAACGTCGGGACAGCCTACAATGAGCAGTTCTTC	CASSQINVGTAYNEQFF
TRBV4-2	TRBD2	NA	TRBJ2-5	TGTGCCAGCAGCCAAGGGCTTAGCGGGGGGCCTCAAGAGACCCAGTACTTC	CASSQGLSGGPQETQYF
TRBV19	TRBD2	NA	TRBJ2-5	TGTGCCAGTACACTAGCGGGGGCTAATACTGAGCAGTACTTC	CASTLAGANTEQYF
TRBV20-1	TRBD1	NA	TRBJ2-7	TGCAGTGCTACGCACACAGGGGTGAACGAGCAGTACTTC	CSATHTGVNEQYF
TRBV28	TRBD2	once	TRBJ2-1	TGTGCCAGCAGCCCTTCTGGTCGAGCGGGGGGGCACAATGAGCAGTTCTTC	CASSPSGRAGGHNEQFF
TRBV12-3/TRBV12-4	NA	NA	TRBJ2-7	TGTGCCAGCAGTTTATCGCCGGGGGAAGAGCAGTACTTC	CASSLSPGEEQYF
TRBV20-1	TRBD1	NA	TRBJ1-4	TGCAGTGCTAGATACCCGGGACAGCCAAAATTCGGAGAAAAACTGTTTTTT	CSARYPGQPKFGEKLFF